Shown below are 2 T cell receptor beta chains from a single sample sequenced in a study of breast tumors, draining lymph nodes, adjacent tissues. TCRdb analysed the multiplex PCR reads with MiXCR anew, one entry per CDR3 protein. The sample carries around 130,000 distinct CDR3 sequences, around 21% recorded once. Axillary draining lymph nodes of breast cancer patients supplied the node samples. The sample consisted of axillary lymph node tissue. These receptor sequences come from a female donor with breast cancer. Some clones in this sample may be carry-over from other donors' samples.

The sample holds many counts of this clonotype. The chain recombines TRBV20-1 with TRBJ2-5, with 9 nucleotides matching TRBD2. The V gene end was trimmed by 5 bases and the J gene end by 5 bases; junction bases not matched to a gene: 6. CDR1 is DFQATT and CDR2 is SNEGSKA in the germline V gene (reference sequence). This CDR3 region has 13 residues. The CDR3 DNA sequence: TGCAGTGCTGACGATACTAGCGGGGAGACCCAGTACTTC. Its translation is CSADDTSGETQYF.

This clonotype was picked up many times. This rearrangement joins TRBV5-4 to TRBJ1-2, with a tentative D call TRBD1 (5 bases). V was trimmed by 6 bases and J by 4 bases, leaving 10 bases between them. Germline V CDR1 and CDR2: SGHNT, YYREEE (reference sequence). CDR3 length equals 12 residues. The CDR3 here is CASTRDGYGYTF. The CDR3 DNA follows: TGTGCCAGCACGAGGGACGGCTATGGCTACACCTTC.